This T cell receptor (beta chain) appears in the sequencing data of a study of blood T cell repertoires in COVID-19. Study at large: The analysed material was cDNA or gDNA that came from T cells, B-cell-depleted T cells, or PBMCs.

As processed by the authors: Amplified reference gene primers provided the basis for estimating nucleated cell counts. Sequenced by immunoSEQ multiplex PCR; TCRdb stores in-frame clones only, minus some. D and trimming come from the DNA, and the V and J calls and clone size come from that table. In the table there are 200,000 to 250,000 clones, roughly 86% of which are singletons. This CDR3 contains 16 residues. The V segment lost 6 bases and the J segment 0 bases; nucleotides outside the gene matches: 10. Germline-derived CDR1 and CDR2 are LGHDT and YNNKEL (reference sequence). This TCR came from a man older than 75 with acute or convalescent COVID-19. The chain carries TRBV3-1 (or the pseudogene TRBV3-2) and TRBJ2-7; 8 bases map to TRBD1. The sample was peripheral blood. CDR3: CASRPRTGSGSYEQYF. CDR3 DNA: TGTGCCAGCAGACCCCGGACAGGGTCGGGCTCCTACGAGCAGTACTTC.